This TCR beta chain originates from a study of T cells in women clearing cervical HPV infection. As for this clone: From the germline J gene comes the end of the CDR3, since the read stops 3 residues before it.

Cervical HPV DNA detected by MY09/MY11 PCR, typed by dot-blot. Germline V gene data show CDR1 as LNHDA and CDR2 as SQIVND (reference sequence). The CDR3 totals 15 residues. V was clipped by 5 bases and J by 4 bases; unmatched bases: 5. Profiled with immunoSEQ multiplex PCR; TCRdb holds only in-frame clones, not every one. The sample table includes about 31,000 clones. Sequencing used blood buffy coat. The TCR sequence derives from a woman between 18 and 69 years old with a cervical HPV16 infection that either progressed to CIN3+ or cleared (not recorded which). J is TRBJ2-1 and V is TRBV19; 10 bases agree with TRBD2. The CDR3 protein is CASSLRLAGYNEQFF. Partial CDR3 DNA: TGTGCCAGTAGTCTGAGACTAGCGGGTTACAATGAG.